The rows below give T cell receptor beta chains drawn from one sample of a study of breast tumors, draining lymph nodes, adjacent tissues. Each CDR3 protein is one row after TCRdb ran MiXCR on the multiplex PCR reads. The sample holds about 180,000 distinct CDR3 sequences, approximately 30% seen once. The source material was axillary lymph node tissue. These receptor sequences come from a female donor with breast cancer. Some clones in this sample may be carry-over from other donors' samples. Each CDR3 is given with its conserved first and last residue. Each record gives: V gene, D gene, J gene, clone size, CDR3 DNA, CDR3 protein. A D gene is named only where the DNA matches it firmly. Clone size is not always given. Where it is, it says once, few, many or a class for expanded clones.

TRBV5-4	.	TRBJ2-2	.	TGTGCCAGCAGACCCGATCTTACCACCGGGGAGCTGTTTTTT	CASRPDLTTGELFF
TRBV7-9	.	TRBJ2-2	many	TGTGCCAGCAGTAACAGGGACGGGGAGCTGTTTTTT	CASSNRDGELFF
TRBV4-2	TRBD1	TRBJ1-2	many	TGTGCCAGCAGCCCTCCGGGACAGGTTCTTTATGGCTACACCTTC	CASSPPGQVLYGYTF
TRBV19	TRBD1	TRBJ2-3	.	TGTGCCAGTAGTATAGGGACAGGCGAGCAGTACACAGATACGCAGTATTTT	CASSIGTGEQYTDTQYF
TRBV5-5	.	TRBJ1-3	many	TGTGCCAGCAGCCGAATGGACATCTACTCTGGAAACACCATATATTTT	CASSRMDIYSGNTIYF
TRBV13	.	TRBJ1-2	many	TGTGCCAGCAGCTTCCGTTCGGAGGGTAAGTTGGATGGCTACACCTTC	CASSFRSEGKLDGYTF
TRBV7-2	.	TRBJ1-1	.	TGTGCCAGCAGCTCCCAAACAGCCCTTAACACTGAAGCTTTCTTT	CASSSQTALNTEAFF
TRBV19	.	TRBJ1-4	.	TGTGCCAGTAGTCTCCAGGAAGGGTGGAATGAAAAACTGTTTTTT	CASSLQEGWNEKLFF
TRBV5-8	TRBD1	TRBJ1-2	many	TGTGCCAGCAGCTGGACAGGGAATTATGGCTACACCTTC	CASSWTGNYGYTF
TRBV5-6	.	TRBJ1-2	.	TGTGCCAGCAGCTTCTGGACAGCGGAAATCTACATCTTC	CASSFWTAEIYIF